This T cell receptor beta chain was observed in a study of blood T cell repertoires in COVID-19. Turning to the study itself: Both acute and convalescent COVID-19 samples were obtained from the United States, Italy and Spain.

Authors' data handling: Estimated nucleated cell counts came from reference gene primer amplification. The method was immunoSEQ multiplex PCR; TCRdb's version includes in-frame clones alone and lacks a portion of them. V, J and clone size are those of that table, while D and trimming were read from the DNA. There are about 210,000 clones in the sample; about three quarters occur only once, and about 7.2% lies in the top ten. The V and J ends lost 0 bases and 6 bases respectively, with 22 bases between them. The CDR3 runs to 18 residues. CDR1 SGDLS and CDR2 YYNGEE come from the germline V gene. The V gene is TRBV9, the J gene TRBJ2-1; a weak D match, TRBD1 (5 bases). The sequencing input was peripheral blood. This sequence was found in a woman in her 70s with acute or convalescent COVID-19. CDR3 amino acids: CASSVVQDLRQALNEQFF. DNA of the CDR3: TGTGCCAGCAGCGTAGTACAGGACCTACGGCAGGCCCTCAATGAGCAGTTCTTC.